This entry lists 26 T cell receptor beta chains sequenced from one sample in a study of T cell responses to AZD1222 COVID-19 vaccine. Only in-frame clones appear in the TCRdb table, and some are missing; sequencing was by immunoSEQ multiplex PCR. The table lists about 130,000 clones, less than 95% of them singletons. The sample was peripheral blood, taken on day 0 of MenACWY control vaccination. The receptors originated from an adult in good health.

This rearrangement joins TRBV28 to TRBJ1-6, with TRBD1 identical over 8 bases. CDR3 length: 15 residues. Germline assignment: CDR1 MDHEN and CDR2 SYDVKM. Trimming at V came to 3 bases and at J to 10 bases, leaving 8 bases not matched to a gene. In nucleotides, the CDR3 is TGTGCCAGCAGTTTGTCCGGACAGGGTCAGTCACCCCTCCACTTT. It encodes CASSLSGQGQSPLHF.

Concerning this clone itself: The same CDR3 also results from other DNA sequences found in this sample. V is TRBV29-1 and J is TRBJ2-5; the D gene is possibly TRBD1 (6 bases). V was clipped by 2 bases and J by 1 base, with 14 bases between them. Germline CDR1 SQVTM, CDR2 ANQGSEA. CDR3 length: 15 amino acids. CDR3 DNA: TGCAGCGTTGAACCTACAGGGTGGGGCCAAGAGACCCAGTACTTC. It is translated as CSVEPTGWGQETQYF. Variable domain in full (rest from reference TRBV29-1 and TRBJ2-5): SAVISQKPSRDICQRGTSLTIQCQVDSQVTMMFWYRQQPGQSLTLIATANQGSEATYESGFVIDKFPISRPNLTFSTLTVSNMSPEDSSIYLCSVEPTGWGQETQYFGPGTRLLVL.

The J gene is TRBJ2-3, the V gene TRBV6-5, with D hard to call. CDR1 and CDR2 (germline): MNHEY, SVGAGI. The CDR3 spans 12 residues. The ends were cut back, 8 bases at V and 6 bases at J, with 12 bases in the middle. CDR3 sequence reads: CASGWAWDTQYF. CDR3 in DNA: TGTGCCAGCGGTTGGGCCTGGGATACGCAGTATTTT.

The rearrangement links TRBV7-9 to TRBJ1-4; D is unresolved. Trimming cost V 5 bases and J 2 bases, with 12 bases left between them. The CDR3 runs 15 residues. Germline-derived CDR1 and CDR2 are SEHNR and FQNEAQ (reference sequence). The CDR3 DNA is TGTGCCAGCAGCCCCCGGTATACGACTAATGAAAAACTGTTTTTT. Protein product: CASSPRYTTNEKLFF. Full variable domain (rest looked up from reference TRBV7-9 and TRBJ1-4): DTGVSQNPRHKITKRGQNVTFRCDPISEHNRLYWYRQTLGQGPEFLTYFQNEAQLEKSRLLSDRFSAERPKGSFSTLEIQRTEQGDSAMYLCASSPRYTTNEKLFFGSGTQLSVL.

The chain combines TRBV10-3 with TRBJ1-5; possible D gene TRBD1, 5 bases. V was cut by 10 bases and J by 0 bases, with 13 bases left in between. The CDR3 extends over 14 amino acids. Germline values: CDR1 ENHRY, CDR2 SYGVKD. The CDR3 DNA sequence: TGTGCCACCACCAGGGATGATAGCAATCAGCCCCAGCATTTT. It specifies CATTRDDSNQPQHF.

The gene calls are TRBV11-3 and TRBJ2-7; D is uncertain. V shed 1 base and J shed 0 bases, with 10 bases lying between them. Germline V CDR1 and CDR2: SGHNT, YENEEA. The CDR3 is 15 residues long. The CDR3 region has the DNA TGTGCCAGCAGCTTAGGTTTTGGCGCCTCCTACGAGCAGTACTTC. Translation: CASSLGFGASYEQYF.

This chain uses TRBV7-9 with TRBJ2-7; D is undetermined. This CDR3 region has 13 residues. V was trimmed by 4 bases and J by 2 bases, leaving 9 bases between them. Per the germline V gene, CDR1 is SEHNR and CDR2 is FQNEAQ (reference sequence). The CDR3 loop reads CASSSRPPYEQYF. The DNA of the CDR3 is TGTGCCAGCAGCTCCCGCCCACCCTACGAGCAGTACTTC.

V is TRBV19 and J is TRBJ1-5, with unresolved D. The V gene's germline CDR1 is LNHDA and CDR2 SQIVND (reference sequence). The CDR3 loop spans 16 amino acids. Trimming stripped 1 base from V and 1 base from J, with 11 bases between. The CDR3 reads CASSIAGVGSNQPQHF. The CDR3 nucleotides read TGTGCCAGTAGTATAGCTGGGGTCGGGAGCAATCAGCCCCAGCATTTT. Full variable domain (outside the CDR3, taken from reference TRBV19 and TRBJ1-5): DGGITQSPKYLFRKEGQNVTLSCEQNLNHDAMYWYRQDPGQGLRLIYYSQIVNDFQKGDIAEGYSVSREKKESFPLTVTSAQKNPTAFYLCASSIAGVGSNQPQHFGDGTRLSIL.

DNA for the CDR3: TGTGCCAGCAGTTACTCCGGGGCCCGACGCTCTGGAAACACCATATATTTT. Protein sequence: CASSYSGARRSGNTIYF. V gene TRBV6-8 combines with J gene TRBJ1-3, with D possibly TRBD1 on 5 matching bases. Deletions cut 0 bases from V and 0 bases from J, with 12 bases between. The CDR3 totals 17 residues. Per germline, CDR1 MNHGY and CDR2 SAAAGT.

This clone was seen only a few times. The CDR3 coding sequence is TGTGCCAGCAGCCAATTCAAACAGAGCCTGGGGGGCTACACCTTC. As protein: CASSQFKQSLGGYTF. The genes are TRBV7-9 and TRBJ1-2; D unresolved. V was pared by 5 bases and J by 8 bases, with 21 bases between. Germline CDR1 is SEHNR and CDR2 is FQNEAQ (reference sequence). This CDR3 spans 15 amino acids.

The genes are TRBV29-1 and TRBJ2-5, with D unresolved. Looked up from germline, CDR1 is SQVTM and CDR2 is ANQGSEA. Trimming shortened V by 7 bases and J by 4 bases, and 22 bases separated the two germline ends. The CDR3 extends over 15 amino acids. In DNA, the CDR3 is TGCAGCGGCGAGCGAAGCCAAACCAACGGAGAGACCCAGTACTTC. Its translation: CSGERSQTNGETQYF.

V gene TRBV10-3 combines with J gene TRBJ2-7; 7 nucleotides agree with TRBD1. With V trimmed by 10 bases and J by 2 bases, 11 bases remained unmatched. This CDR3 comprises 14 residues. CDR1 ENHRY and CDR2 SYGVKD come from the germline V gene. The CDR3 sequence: CATNPGQVTYEQYV. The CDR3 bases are TGTGCCACCAATCCTGGACAGGTAACCTACGAGCAGTACGTC.

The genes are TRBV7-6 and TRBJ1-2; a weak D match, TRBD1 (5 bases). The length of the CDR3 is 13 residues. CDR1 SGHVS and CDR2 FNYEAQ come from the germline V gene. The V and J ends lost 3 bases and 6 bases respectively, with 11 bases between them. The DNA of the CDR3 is TGTGCCAGCAGCTTCCGGGACGGAGATGGCTACACCTTC. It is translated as CASSFRDGDGYTF.

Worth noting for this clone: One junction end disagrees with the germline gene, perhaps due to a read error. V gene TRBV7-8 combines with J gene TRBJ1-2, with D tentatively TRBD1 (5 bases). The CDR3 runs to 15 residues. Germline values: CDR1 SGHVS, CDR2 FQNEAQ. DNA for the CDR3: TGTGCCAGCAGCTCGCAGACAGTAGTGGGGTATGACTACACCTTC. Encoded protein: CASSSQTVVGYDYTF.

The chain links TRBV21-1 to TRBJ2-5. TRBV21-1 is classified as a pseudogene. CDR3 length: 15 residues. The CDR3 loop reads CASSNWQPWSETQYF. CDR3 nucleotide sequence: TGTGCCAGCAGCAATTGGCAGCCCTGGTCAGAGACCCAGTACTTC.

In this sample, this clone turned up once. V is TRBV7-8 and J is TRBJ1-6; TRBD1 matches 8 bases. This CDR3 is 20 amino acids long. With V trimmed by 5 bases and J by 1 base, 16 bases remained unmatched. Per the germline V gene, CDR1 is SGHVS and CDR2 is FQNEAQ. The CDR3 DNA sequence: TGTGCCAGCAGCAAAAGTGGGAGGCAACAGGGGGGTTCCTATAATTCACCCCTCCACTTT. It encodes CASSKSGRQQGGSYNSPLHF.

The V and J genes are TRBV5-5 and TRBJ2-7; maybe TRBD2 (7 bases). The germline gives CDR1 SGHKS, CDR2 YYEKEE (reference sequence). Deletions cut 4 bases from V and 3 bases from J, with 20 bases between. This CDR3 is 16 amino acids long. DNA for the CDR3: TGTGCCAGCAGCACGTCGGCAAGGGGGGGAAGCTACGAGCAGTACGTC. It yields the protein CASSTSARGGSYEQYV.

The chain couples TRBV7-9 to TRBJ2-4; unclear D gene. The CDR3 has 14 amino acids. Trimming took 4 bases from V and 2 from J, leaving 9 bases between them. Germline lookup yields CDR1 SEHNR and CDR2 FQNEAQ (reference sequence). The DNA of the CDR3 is TGTGCCAGCAGCTCGCAGACAACCAAAAACATTCAGTACTTC. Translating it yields CASSSQTTKNIQYF.

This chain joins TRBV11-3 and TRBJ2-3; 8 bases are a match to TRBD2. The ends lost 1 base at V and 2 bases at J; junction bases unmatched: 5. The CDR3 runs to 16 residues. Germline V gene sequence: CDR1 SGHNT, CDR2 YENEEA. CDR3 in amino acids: CASSLGHSGNTDTQYF. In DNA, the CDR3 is TGTGCCAGCAGCTTAGGTCATAGCGGGAACACAGATACGCAGTATTTT.

CDR3 coding DNA: TGTGCCAGCAGACGCACCCCTAGCGGGGTAGAGACCCAGTACTTC. Translation: CASRRTPSGVETQYF. This sequence joins TRBV6-5 and TRBJ2-5; 9 bases align to TRBD2. CDR3 length: 15 residues. The V gene end was trimmed by 6 bases and the J gene end by 4 bases; junction bases not matched to a gene: 9. CDR1 and CDR2 (germline): MNHEY, SVGAGI.

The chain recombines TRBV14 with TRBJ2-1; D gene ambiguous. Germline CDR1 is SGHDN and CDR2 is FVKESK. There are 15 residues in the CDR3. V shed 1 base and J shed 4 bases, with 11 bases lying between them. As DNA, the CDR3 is TGTGCCAGCAGCCAAGTTGGCCTGAATTACAATGAGCAGTTCTTC. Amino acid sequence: CASSQVGLNYNEQFF.

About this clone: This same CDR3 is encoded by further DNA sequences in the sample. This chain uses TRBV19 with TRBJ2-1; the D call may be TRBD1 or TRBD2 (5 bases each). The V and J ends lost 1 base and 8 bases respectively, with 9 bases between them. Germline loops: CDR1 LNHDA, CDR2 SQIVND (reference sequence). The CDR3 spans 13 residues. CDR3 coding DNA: TGTGCCAGTAGTATAGGTCGGGGCGATGAGCAGTTCTTC. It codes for CASSIGRGDEQFF.

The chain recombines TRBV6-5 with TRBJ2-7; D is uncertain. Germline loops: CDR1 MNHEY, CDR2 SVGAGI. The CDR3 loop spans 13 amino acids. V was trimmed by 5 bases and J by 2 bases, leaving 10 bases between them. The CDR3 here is CASSNGPPYEQYV. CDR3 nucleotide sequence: TGTGCCAGCAGTAACGGGCCTCCCTACGAGCAGTACGTC.

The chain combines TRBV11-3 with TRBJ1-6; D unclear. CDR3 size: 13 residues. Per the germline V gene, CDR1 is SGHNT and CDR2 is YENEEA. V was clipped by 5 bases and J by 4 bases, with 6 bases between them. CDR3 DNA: TGTGCCAGCAGCCTGGGTTATAATTCACCCCTCCACTTT. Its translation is CASSLGYNSPLHF.

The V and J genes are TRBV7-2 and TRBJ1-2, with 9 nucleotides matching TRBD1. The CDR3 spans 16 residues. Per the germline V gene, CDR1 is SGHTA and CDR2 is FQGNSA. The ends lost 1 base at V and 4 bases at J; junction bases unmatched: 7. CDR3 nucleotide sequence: TGTGCCAGCAGCTTAGTGTCAGGACAGGGGTCCTATGGCTACACCTTC. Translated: CASSLVSGQGSYGYTF.

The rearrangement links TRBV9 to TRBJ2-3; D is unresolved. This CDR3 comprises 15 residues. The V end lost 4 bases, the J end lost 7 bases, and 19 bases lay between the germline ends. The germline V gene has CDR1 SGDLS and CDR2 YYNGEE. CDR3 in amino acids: CASSLRTAAWNTQYF. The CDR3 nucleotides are TGTGCCAGCAGCCTTAGGACGGCTGCTTGGAATACGCAGTATTTT.